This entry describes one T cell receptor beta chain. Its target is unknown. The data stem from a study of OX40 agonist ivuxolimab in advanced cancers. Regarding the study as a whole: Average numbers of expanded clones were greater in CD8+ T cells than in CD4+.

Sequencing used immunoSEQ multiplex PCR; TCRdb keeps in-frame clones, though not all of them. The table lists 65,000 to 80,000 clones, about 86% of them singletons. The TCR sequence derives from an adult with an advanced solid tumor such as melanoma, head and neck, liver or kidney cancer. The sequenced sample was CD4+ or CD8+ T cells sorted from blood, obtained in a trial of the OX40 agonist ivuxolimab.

The CDR3 loop reads CASSLDRGEQYF. The DNA of the CDR3 is TGTGCCAGCAGCCTCGACAGGGGCGAGCAGTACTTC. This chain joins TRBV5-4 and TRBJ2-7; TRBD1 matches at 8 bases. Unmatched junction bases numbered 3, after V lost 4 bases and J lost 6 bases. The CDR3 consists of 12 residues. The germline V gene has CDR1 SGHNT and CDR2 YYREEE (reference sequence).